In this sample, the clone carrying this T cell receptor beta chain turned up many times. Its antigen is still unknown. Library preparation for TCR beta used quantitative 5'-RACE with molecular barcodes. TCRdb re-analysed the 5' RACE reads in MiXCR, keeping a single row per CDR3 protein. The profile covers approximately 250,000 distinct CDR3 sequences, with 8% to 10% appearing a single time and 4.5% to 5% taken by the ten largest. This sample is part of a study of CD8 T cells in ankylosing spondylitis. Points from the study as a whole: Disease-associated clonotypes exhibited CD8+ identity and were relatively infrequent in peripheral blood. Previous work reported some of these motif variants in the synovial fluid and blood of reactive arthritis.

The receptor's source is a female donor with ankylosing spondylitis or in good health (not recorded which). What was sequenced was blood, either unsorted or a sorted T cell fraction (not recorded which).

The CDR3 loop is CASSLTGQNFNEQFF. CDR3 coding DNA: TGTGCCAGCAGCTTAACAGGACAGAATTTCAATGAGCAGTTCTTC. The J gene is TRBJ2-1, the V gene TRBV7-8; D might be TRBD1 (6 bases). Germline V gene lookup returns CDR1 SGHVS and CDR2 FQNEAQ. Trimming shortened V by 2 bases and J by 6 bases, and 14 bases separated the two germline ends. This CDR3 is built from 15 residues.